This TCR beta chain is drawn from a study of blood T cell repertoires in COVID-19. Overall study context: The United States, Italy and Spain supplied acute and convalescent COVID-19 samples. PBMCs, B-cell-depleted T cells, or T cells were the source of the cDNA or gDNA that made up the material.

In the study's own analysis: Estimates of nucleated cell counts were drawn from the amplification of reference gene primers. TCRdb's copy holds only in-frame clones and misses some; the assay was immunoSEQ multiplex PCR. V, J and clone size are those of that table, while D and trimming were read from the DNA. This sample has under 130,000 clones, with about 76% found just once. The CDR3 runs to 15 residues. Trimming removed 0 bases from V and 2 bases from J; junction bases left unmatched: 2. From germline, CDR1 is MNHEY and CDR2 SMNVEV (reference sequence). This sequence was found in a woman in her seventies with acute or convalescent COVID-19. V gene TRBV27 combines with J gene TRBJ1-2; TRBD1 matches 8 bases. Sequenced input: peripheral blood. The CDR3 nucleotides read TGTGCCAGCAGTTTATCCCGACAGGGGAACTATGGCTACACCTTC. Translation: CASSLSRQGNYGYTF.